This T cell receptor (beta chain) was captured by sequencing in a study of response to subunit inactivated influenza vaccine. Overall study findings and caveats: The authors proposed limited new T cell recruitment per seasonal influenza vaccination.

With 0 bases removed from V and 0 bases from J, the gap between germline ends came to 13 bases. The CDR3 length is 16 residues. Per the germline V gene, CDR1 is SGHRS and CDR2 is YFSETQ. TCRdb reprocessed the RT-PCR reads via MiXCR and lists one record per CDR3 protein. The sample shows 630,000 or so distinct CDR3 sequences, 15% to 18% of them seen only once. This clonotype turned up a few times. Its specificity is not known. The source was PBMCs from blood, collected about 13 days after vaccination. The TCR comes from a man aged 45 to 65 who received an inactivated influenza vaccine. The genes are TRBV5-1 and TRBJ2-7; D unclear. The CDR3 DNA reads TGCGCCAGCAGCTTGGCACCGTCAACCAGCTCCTACGAGCAGTACTTC. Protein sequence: CASSLAPSTSSYEQYF. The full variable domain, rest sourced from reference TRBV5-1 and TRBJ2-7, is KAGVTQTPRYLIKTRGQQVTLSCSPISGHRSVSWYQQTPGQGLQFLFEYFSETQRNKGNFPGRFSGRQFSNSRSEMNVSTLELGDSALYLCASSLAPSTSSYEQYFGPGTRLTVT.